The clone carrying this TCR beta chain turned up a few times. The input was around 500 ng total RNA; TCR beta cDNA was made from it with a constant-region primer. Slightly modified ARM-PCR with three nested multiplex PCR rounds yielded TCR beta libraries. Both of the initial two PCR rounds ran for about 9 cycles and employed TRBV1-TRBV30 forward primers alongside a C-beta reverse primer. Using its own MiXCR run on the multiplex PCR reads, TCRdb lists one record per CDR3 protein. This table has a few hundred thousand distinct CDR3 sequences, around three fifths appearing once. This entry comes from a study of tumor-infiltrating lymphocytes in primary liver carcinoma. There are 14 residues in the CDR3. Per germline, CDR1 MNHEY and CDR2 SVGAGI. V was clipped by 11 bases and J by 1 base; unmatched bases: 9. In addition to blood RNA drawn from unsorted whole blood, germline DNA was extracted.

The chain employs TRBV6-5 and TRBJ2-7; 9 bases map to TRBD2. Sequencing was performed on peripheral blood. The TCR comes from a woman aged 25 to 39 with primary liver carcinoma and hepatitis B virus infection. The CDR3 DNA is TGTGCCGCCCGGAGACTAGCGGATTCCTACGAGCAGTACTTC. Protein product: CAARRLADSYEQYF.